What follows is one TCR beta chain and its context. Its specificity is unknown. Using immunoSEQ multiplex PCR, the repertoire was profiled, and TCRdb retains in-frame clones only, with some absent. The repertoire holds approximately 2,200,000 clones, with about 93% as singletons. This sample was included in a study of shared clonotypes between healthy human individuals. As for the study in general: A couple of women and a few men aged 18 to 49 made up the donors. Study observations and caveats: Only blood was sampled; tissue repertoires likely differ.

Naive CD8 cells were CD45RO-negative, positively selected for CCR7, excluding terminally differentiated effector memory CD45RA+ cells. The sample comprised naive CD8+ T cells from PBMCs. This receptor was obtained from a young man in good health. Some clones in this sample may be carry-over from other donors' samples.

CDR3 bases: TGTGCCAGCAGTCTAAAACTCTGGGCGGGAGTGCACAATGAGCAGTTCTTC. Its translation is CASSLKLWAGVHNEQFF. The V and J genes are TRBV28 and TRBJ2-1; TRBD2 matches at 7 bases. This CDR3 spans 17 amino acids. The germline V gene encodes CDR1 MDHEN and CDR2 SYDVKM. The V segment lost 5 bases and the J segment 5 bases; nucleotides outside the gene matches: 15.